This TCR beta chain came from a study of Tregs in tolerant kidney transplant recipients. Across the study: The nonmyeloablative bone marrow transplants came from related graft donors, with transient mixed chimerism.

J was trimmed by 2 bases and V by 5 bases; bases with no gene match: 5. This CDR3 contains 15 residues. CDR1 is SGHAT and CDR2 is FQNNGV in the germline V gene. Sequencing was performed with immunoSEQ multiplex PCR; in TCRdb, only in-frame clones are kept and a portion is missing. Of under 95,000 clones listed, approximately 89% are singletons. The V and J genes are TRBV11-2 and TRBJ2-7, with 11 bases that match TRBD2. The sequencing here drew on Tregs from blood, taken before the transplant. This TCR was sampled from a human donor who received a combined kidney and bone marrow transplant. The CDR3 nucleotides read TGTGCCAGCAGCCGAACTAGCGGGGGCACCTACGAGCAGTACTTC. It translates to CASSRTSGGTYEQYF. Complete variable domain (other parts from reference TRBV11-2 and TRBJ2-7): EAGVAQSPRYKIIEKRQSVAFWCNPISGHATLYWYQQILGQGPKLLIQFQNNGVVDDSQLPKDRFSAERLKGVDSTLKIQPAKLEDSAVYLCASSRTSGGTYEQYFGPGTRLTVT.